The 10 T cell receptor beta chains given below trace back to one sample, sequenced in a study of T cell repertoires in cytomegalovirus infection. TCRdb fed the reads into MiXCR, producing one record per CDR3 protein. Of 450,000 to 650,000 distinct CDR3 sequences in the sample, around a quarter are singletons; the top ten hold about 13%. Sample: PBMCs. The receptors were gathered from a human donor in good health (CMV status not recorded). Some clones in this sample may be carry-over from other donors' samples.

The chain recombines TRBV7-9 with TRBJ2-5; D is unclear. CDR3 length equals 13 residues. Trimming took off 5 bases at V and 2 bases at J, with 9 bases between the two ends. From germline, CDR1 is SEHNR and CDR2 FQNEAQ (reference sequence). The CDR3 nucleotides are TGTGCCAGCAGCGAAACAGATCAAGAGACCCAGTACTTC. Protein sequence: CASSETDQETQYF.

The rearrangement uses TRBV19 and TRBJ2-1; D call uncertain. Trimming removed 3 bases from V and 3 bases from J, with 9 bases in between. Germline loops: CDR1 LNHDA, CDR2 SQIVND (reference sequence). The CDR3 runs 14 residues. The CDR3 DNA is TGTGCCAGTAGTATCAGGCCTAACTACAATGAGCAGTTCTTC. Translating gives CASSIRPNYNEQFF.

The gene calls are TRBV3-1 and TRBJ1-2; the match to TRBD1 covers 9 bases. The CDR3 spans 13 residues. The trim removed 3 bases at V and 8 bases at J, leaving 4 bases unmatched. In germline, CDR1 is LGHDT, CDR2 YNNKEL (reference sequence). CDR3: CASSHGQGSGYTF. CDR3 DNA sequence: TGTGCCAGCAGCCATGGACAGGGGAGCGGCTACACCTTC.

Ten or more counts support this clonotype. The chain uses TRBV7-6 and TRBJ2-3; no clear D. The CDR3 sequence is 13 residues long. Germline lookup yields CDR1 SGHVS and CDR2 FNYEAQ. V was pared by 1 base and J by 5 bases, with 7 bases between. In DNA, the CDR3 is TGTGCCAGCAGCTTAGTTGCACAAGATACGCAGTATTTT. Protein: CASSLVAQDTQYF.

This chain joins TRBV4-1 and TRBJ2-7; 8 bases map to TRBD2. Trimming at V came to 1 base and at J to 2 bases, leaving 10 bases not matched to a gene. The germline gives CDR1 MGHRA, CDR2 YSYEKL. This CDR3 is built from 17 residues. The CDR3: CASSQGGLDSLAYEQYV. CDR3 sequence (DNA): TGCGCCAGCAGCCAAGGGGGACTAGACTCTTTAGCCTACGAGCAGTACGTC.

The chain carries TRBV6-1 and TRBJ2-3; 7 bases agree with TRBD2. The germline V gene encodes CDR1 MNHNS and CDR2 SASEGT. V lost 7 bases and J lost 4; bases outside the gene matches: 8. The CDR3 contains 14 residues. The CDR3 DNA follows: TGTGCCAGCACCCCGTCGGGAGGCCCAGATACGCAGTATTTT. It yields the protein CASTPSGGPDTQYF.

The chain is built from TRBV20-1 and TRBJ2-6; TRBD1 is a possible D gene (6 bases). The CDR3 consists of 16 residues. Germline loops: CDR1 DFQATT, CDR2 SNEGSKA (reference sequence). The ends were cut back, 5 bases at V and 0 bases at J, with 14 bases in the middle. The CDR3 DNA reads TGCAGTGCTGTCAGGACAGCTCCCTCTGGGGCCAACGTCCTGACTTTC. Translation: CSAVRTAPSGANVLTF.

Ten or more counts support this clonotype. V is TRBV7-2 and J is TRBJ2-7; D remains ambiguous. Per the germline V gene, CDR1 is SGHTA and CDR2 is FQGNSA. The CDR3 totals 15 residues. Trimming stripped 5 bases from V and 0 bases from J, with 14 bases between. CDR3 residues: CASSVRTGLSYEQYF. The DNA of the CDR3 is TGTGCCAGCAGCGTCCGGACGGGTCTCTCCTACGAGCAGTACTTC.

The J gene is TRBJ1-3, the V gene TRBV28; D is unclear. The V and J ends lost 4 bases and 3 bases respectively, with 4 bases between them. The length of the CDR3 is 12 residues. The germline CDR1 and CDR2 sequences are MDHEN and SYDVKM. CDR3 nucleotide sequence: TGTGCCAGCAGTTCCCTTGGAAACACCATATATTTT. This sequence encodes CASSSLGNTIYF.

In its sample, this clonotype was seen many times. This rearrangement joins TRBV7-2 to TRBJ2-3, with D hard to call. V lost 11 bases and J 1 base, leaving 10 bases between the germline ends. The germline V gene encodes CDR1 SGHTA and CDR2 FQGNSA. The CDR3 is 12 amino acids. The CDR3, as DNA: TGTGCCTCTAACCCGGGCACAGATACGCAGTATTTT. Its protein product is CASNPGTDTQYF.